The 3 T cell receptor beta chains listed next were all sequenced from one sample in a study of radiotherapy plus CTLA-4 blockade in lung cancer. Clones were sequenced by immunoSEQ multiplex PCR, and TCRdb holds only the in-frame ones, with some missing. This table holds 110,000 or so clones, around 75% found once. Here the sequenced sample was peripheral blood, taken from a patient treated with radiotherapy plus ipilimumab. All receptors derive from a human donor with non-small cell lung cancer who had a partial response to radiotherapy plus ipilimumab.

This clone was recorded only once. The V and J genes are TRBV2 and TRBJ1-2, with 9 bases fitting TRBD1. Germline loops: CDR1 SNHLY, CDR2 FYNNEI. V trimming: 1 base; J trimming: 5 bases; junction bases outside the gene matches: 5. The CDR3 totals 15 residues. The CDR3 loop reads CASSEGVGTGYGYTF. CDR3 DNA sequence: TGTGCCAGCAGTGAAGGGGTAGGGACAGGGTATGGCTACACCTTC.

The gene calls are TRBV2 and TRBJ1-5; 7 nucleotides line up with TRBD1. Germline V gives CDR1 SNHLY, CDR2 FYNNEI. J was trimmed by 0 bases and V by 11 bases; bases with no gene match: 4. The CDR3 runs 13 residues. The CDR3 region is CAGGTVSNQPQHF. The CDR3 coding sequence is TGTGCCGGAGGGACAGTTAGCAATCAGCCCCAGCATTTT.

The count of this clone is one. The V gene is TRBV30, the J gene TRBJ2-3; TRBD2 matches 13 bases. Germline V lookup: CDR1 GTSNPN, CDR2 SVGIG (reference sequence). The CDR3 is made up of 15 amino acids. V was clipped by 6 bases and J by 7 bases; unmatched bases: 10. The CDR3 sequence: CACEELAGGINTQYF. The DNA of the CDR3 is TGTGCCTGTGAAGAACTAGCGGGAGGGATCAATACGCAGTATTTT.